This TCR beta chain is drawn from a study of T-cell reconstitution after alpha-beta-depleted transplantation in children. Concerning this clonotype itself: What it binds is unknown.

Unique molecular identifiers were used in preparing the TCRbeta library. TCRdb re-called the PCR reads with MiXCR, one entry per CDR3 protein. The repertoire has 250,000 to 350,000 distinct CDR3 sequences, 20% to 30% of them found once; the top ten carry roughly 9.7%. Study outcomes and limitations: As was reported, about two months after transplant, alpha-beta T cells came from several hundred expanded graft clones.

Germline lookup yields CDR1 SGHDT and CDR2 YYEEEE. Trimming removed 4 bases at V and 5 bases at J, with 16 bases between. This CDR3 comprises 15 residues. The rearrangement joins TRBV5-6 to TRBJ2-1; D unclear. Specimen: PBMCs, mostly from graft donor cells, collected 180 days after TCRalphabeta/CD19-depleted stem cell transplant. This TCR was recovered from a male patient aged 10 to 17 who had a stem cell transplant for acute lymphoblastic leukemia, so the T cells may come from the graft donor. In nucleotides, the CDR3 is TGTGCCAGCAGCGGTAGAAGGAATTCCCACAATGAGCAGTTCTTC. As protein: CASSGRRNSHNEQFF.